Below, 10 T cell receptor beta chains from the same sample are listed, as sequenced in a study of Graves' ophthalmopathy and Graves' hyperthyroidism. Researchers took RNA transcripts and amplified TCR beta CDR3 regions from them. RT-PCR with HTBI primers came first, then second-round multiplex PCR. TCRdb called the multiplex PCR reads again in MiXCR, with one record for every CDR3 protein. This sample yields about half a million distinct CDR3 sequences, of which under 15% are seen a single time; 8% to 10% belongs to the top ten. Sequencing was done on a sample of blood. The receptor source for this set is a woman in her 30s with Graves' ophthalmopathy.

Comments on this clonotype: One junction end does not reproduce the germline sequence, and a read error may be involved. The chain has TRBV7-6 and TRBJ2-3; 9 positions match TRBD1. CDR1 is SGHVS, CDR2 FNYEAQ, per germline. The CDR3 is made up of 14 amino acids. The CDR3 DNA is TGTGCCAGCAGCTTGGGGGACCGGGACAGGGATCAAGCTTTT. Translating gives CASSLGDRDRDQAF.

V is TRBV19 and J is TRBJ2-1, with D tentatively TRBD2 (5 bases). Germline loops: CDR1 LNHDA, CDR2 SQIVND (reference sequence). The CDR3 totals 14 residues. The ends were cut back, 8 bases at V and 0 bases at J, with 11 bases in the middle. In DNA form, the CDR3 reads TGTGCCAGTCGGCAGCGGTCCTCCTACAATGAGCAGTTCTTC. This encodes CASRQRSSYNEQFF. Based on the CDR3 plus reference TRBV19 and TRBJ2-1, the full variable domain is DGGITQSPKYLFRKEGQNVTLSCEQNLNHDAMYWYRQDPGQGLRLIYYSQIVNDFQKGDIAEGYSVSREKKESFPLTVTSAQKNPTAFYLCASRQRSSYNEQFFGPGTRLTVL.

This clonotype occurred many times. The genes are TRBV3-1 and TRBJ1-1; 7 bases map to TRBD1. The V segment lost 2 bases and the J segment 3 bases; nucleotides outside the gene matches: 3. Germline V gene sequence: CDR1 LGHDT, CDR2 YNNKEL (reference sequence). The CDR3 has 14 residues. Here the CDR3 reads CASSQRTGYTEAFF. CDR3 nucleotide sequence: TGTGCCAGCAGCCAAAGGACAGGCTACACTGAAGCTTTCTTT.

This clonotype was seen only a few times. This rearrangement joins TRBV7-9 to TRBJ2-5; 9 positions agree with TRBD2. The V gene's germline CDR1 is SEHNR and CDR2 FQNEAQ (reference sequence). V lost 5 bases and J lost 3; bases outside the gene matches: 4. This CDR3 comprises 14 residues. The CDR3, as DNA: TGTGCCAGCAGCCGCGGGGGGGAGGAAGAGACCCAGTACTTC. Translating it yields CASSRGGEEETQYF.

The table lists this clonotype with many counts. V and J are TRBV7-9 and TRBJ1-1; D ambiguous. Germline V gives CDR1 SEHNR, CDR2 FQNEAQ (reference sequence). The CDR3 loop spans 17 amino acids. The germline V and J ends were trimmed by 0 bases and 3 bases, with 17 bases remaining between them. CDR3 in DNA: TGTGCCAGCAGCTTAGCACCCCGTAAGGCTTCGGACACTGAAGCTTTCTTT. It yields the protein CASSLAPRKASDTEAFF.

This clonotype was seen repeatedly, ten times or more. The V gene is TRBV27, the J gene TRBJ1-5, with D uncertain. The V end was cut by 7 bases, the J end by 4 bases, with 14 bases between. The CDR3 covers 14 residues. Germline-derived CDR1 and CDR2 are MNHEY and SMNVEV (reference sequence). The DNA of the CDR3 is TGTGCCAGCAAAAAGGGTAGAGGGAATCAGCCCCAGCATTTT. It yields the protein CASKKGRGNQPQHF.

The sample holds a few counts of this clonotype. A much more abundant neighbour one base away suggests this may be a read error. No conserved phenylalanine or tryptophan ends this CDR3, so it is likely a read error. The gene calls are TRBV2 and TRBJ1-2, with D tentatively TRBD1 (6 bases). The germline V and J ends were trimmed by 9 bases and 2 bases, with 10 bases remaining between them. The CDR3 length is 12 residues. The germline CDR1 and CDR2 sequences are SNHLY and FYNNEI. CDR3 loop: CARQGTNYGYTY. For the CDR3, the DNA is TGTGCCAGACAGGGAACCAACTATGGCTACACCTAC.

This chain links TRBV3-1 with TRBJ1-1; 8 bases fit TRBD1. Germline V gene lookup returns CDR1 LGHDT and CDR2 YNNKEL (reference sequence). V was clipped by 3 bases and J by 6 bases; unmatched bases: 6. The CDR3 has 14 residues. CDR3 sequence: CASSQGRGRAEAFF. The CDR3 DNA reads as TGTGCCAGCAGCCAGGGCAGGGGGCGGGCTGAAGCTTTCTTT.

This clonotype has at least ten counts. The J gene is TRBJ1-2, the V gene TRBV12-3 or TRBV12-4; D perhaps matches TRBD1 (5 bases). The CDR3 loop spans 14 amino acids. The V gene lost 3 bases and the J gene lost 8 bases, with 16 bases spanning the gap. CDR3 region: CASSFGAGKVGYTF. In DNA, the CDR3 is TGTGCCAGCAGTTTTGGGGCAGGGAAAGTAGGCTACACCTTC.

This clonotype has ten or more counts. The rearrangement uses TRBV24-1 and TRBJ1-5, with D perhaps matching TRBD1 (5 bases). The CDR3 has 13 amino acids. V lost 1 base, J lost 5 bases, and 5 bases lay in between. Germline V gives CDR1 KGHDR, CDR2 SFDVKD. CDR3 in amino acids: CATSDLGDQPQHF. CDR3 DNA: TGTGCCACCAGTGATTTAGGGGATCAGCCCCAGCATTTT.